This T cell receptor beta chain was identified in a study of PD-1 blockade in classical Hodgkin lymphoma. At the level of the study: Administration of nivolumab to patients was at 3 mg/kg intravenously every 2 weeks.

The CDR3 is 15 amino acids. V was shortened by 0 bases and J by 5 bases, with 14 bases between the two germline ends. CDR1 is SGHRS and CDR2 is YFSETQ in the germline V gene. All the patients suffered relapse after autologous stem cell transplantation, and brentuximab vedotin exposure differed. Produced via immunoSEQ multiplex PCR; TCRdb's table is partial and in-frame only. This table holds roughly 60,000 clones, 85% to 90% found once. Study observations and caveats: Whereas CD4+ TCR diversity had risen significantly by C4D1, CD8+ TCR diversity had not.

Details on this clone: The antigen is undetermined.

The input for sequencing was peripheral blood mononuclear cells (PBMCs), taken before the second cycle of nivolumab. The chain joins TRBV5-1 to TRBJ2-5; D is possibly TRBD1 (6 bases). The clonotype comes from a human donor with classical Hodgkin lymphoma. This CDR3 is CASSLGKQGPETQYF. For the CDR3, the DNA is TGCGCCAGCAGCTTGGGTAAACAGGGCCCGGAGACCCAGTACTTC. The whole variable domain, remainder taken from reference TRBV5-1 and TRBJ2-5, is KAGVTQTPRYLIKTRGQQVTLSCSPISGHRSVSWYQQTPGQGLQFLFEYFSETQRNKGNFPGRFSGRQFSNSRSEMNVSTLELGDSALYLCASSLGKQGPETQYFGPGTRLLVL.